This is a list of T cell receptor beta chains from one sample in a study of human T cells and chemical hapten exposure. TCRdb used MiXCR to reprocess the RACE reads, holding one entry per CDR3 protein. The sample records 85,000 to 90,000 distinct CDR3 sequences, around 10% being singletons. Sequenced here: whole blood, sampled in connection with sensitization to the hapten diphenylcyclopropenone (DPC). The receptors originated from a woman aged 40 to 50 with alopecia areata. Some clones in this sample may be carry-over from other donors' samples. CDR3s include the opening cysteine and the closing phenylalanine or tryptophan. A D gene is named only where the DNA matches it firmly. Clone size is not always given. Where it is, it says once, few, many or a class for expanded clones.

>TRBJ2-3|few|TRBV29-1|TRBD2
TGCAGCGTTGAGGAAGCGGGGGGTTCAGATACGCAGTATTTT
CSVEEAGGSDTQYF
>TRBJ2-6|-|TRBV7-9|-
TGTGCCAGCAGCTCGTCGAGGGTCGCAGGGGCCAACGTCCTGACTTTC
CASSSSRVAGANVLTF
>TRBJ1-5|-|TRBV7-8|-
TGTGCCAGCAGCCCTAGCCTTAGCAATCAGCCCCAGCATTTT
CASSPSLSNQPQHF
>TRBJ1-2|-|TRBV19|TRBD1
TGTGCCAGTGGCGTGCAGGGGGTGAGCTATGGCTACACCTTC
CASGVQGVSYGYTF
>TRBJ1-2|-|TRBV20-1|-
TGCAGTGCTAGCCGCAGGGAGGGCTATGGCTACACCTTC
CSASRREGYGYTF
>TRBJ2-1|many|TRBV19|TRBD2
TGTGCCAGTAGTATTAGCCTAGCGGCCTACAATGAGCAGTTCTTC
CASSISLAAYNEQFF
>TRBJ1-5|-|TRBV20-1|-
TGCAGTGCCCCCGGGAGGGCCTTTAATCAGCCCCAGCATTTT
CSAPGRAFNQPQHF
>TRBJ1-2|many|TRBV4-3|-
TGCGCCAGCAGCCAAGATAGAGGGCCCTATGGCTACACCTTC
CASSQDRGPYGYTF
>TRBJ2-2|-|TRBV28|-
TGTGCCAGCAGTCTTAGGACAGTGGGCGGGGAGCTGTTTTTT
CASSLRTVGGELFF
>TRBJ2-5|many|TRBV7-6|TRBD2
TGTGCCAGCAGCTTAGACCAAGTCCTAGCGGGCCAAGAGACCCAGTACTTC
CASSLDQVLAGQETQYF
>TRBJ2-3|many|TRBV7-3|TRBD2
TGTGCCAGCACACAGGAGCGGGGGGGCTCCGATACGCAGTATTTT
CASTQERGGSDTQYF
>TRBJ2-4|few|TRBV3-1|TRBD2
TGTGCCAGCAGCCAAAGAAGCGGGGGGGCCGCCAAAAACATTCAGTACTTC
CASSQRSGGAAKNIQYF
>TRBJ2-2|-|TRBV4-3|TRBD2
TGCGCCAGCAGCCAAGGAAGCGGGGGGGGCTCAGAGGAGCTGTTTTTT
CASSQGSGGGSEELFF
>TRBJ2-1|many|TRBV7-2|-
TGTGCCAGCAGCTCTTTACCGGGGAGATTCTACAATGAGCAGTTCTTC
CASSSLPGRFYNEQFF
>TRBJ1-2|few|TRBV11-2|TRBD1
TGTGCCAGCAGTAAGACTACAGGGGACTATGGCTACACCTTC
CASSKTTGDYGYTF
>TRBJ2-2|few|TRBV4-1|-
TGCGCCAGCAGGGTAGCAGAAGGGCACGGGGAGCTGTTTTTT
CASRVAEGHGELFF
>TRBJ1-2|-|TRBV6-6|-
TGTGCCAGCAGTTACTCGACGGAATATGGCTACACCTTC
CASSYSTEYGYTF
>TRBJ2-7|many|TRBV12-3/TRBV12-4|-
TGTGCCAGCAGTTTAATAAGCGCCCCTTCCGAGCAGTACTTC
CASSLISAPSEQYF
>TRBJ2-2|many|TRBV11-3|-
TGTGCCAGCAGCCTTATACGACAGTGCGCGAACACCGGGGAGCTGTTTTTT
CASSLIRQCANTGELFF
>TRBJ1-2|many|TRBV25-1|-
TGTGCCAGCAGTACCCAGAAACTGGGGTATGGCTACACCTTC
CASSTQKLGYGYTF
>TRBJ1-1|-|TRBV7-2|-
TGTGCCAGCAGCTCCCTACAGGGGAACACTGAAGCTTTCTTT
CASSSLQGNTEAFF
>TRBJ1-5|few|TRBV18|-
TGTGCCAGCTCACCAGATAGCAATCAGCCCCAGCATTTT
CASSPDSNQPQHF
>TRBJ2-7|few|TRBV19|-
TGTGCCAGTAGTATCGGGCAGGGAAAGTCCTACGAGCAGTACTTC
CASSIGQGKSYEQYF
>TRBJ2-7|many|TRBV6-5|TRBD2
TGTGCCAGCAGGCCGAGGGATCTGGCGGGGGGGAGGATTACCTACGAGCAGTACTTC
CASRPRDLAGGRITYEQYF
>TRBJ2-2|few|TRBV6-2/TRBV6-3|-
TGTGCCAGTGCTGTCGGGACGGGGATTTCTATCGGGGAGCTGTTTTTT
CASAVGTGISIGELFF
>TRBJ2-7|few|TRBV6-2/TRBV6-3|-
TGTGCCAGCAGTCCTACAGGGGACTCCGCCTACGAGCAGTACTTC
CASSPTGDSAYEQYF
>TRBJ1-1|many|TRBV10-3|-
TGTGCCATCAAGGGGGGGAACACTGAAGCTTTCTTT
CAIKGGNTEAFF
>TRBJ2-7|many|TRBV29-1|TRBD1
TGCAGCGTTGAAGGAAGCGACAGGGCCCTGTACTTC
CSVEGSDRALYF
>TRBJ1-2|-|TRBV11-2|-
TGTGCCAGCAGCGAAGGGGTTACCCGTGGCTACACCTTC
CASSEGVTRGYTF
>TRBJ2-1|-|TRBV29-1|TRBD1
TGCAGCGTTGATCGCCACCTTCAGGACAGGGCGCCTTACCGCGACATCAGCTCCTACAATGAGCAGTTCTTC
CSVDRHLQDRAPYRDISSYNEQFF
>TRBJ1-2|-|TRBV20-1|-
TGCAGTGCTAGTCTTCAGGCCGGCTATGGCTACACCTTC
CSASLQAGYGYTF
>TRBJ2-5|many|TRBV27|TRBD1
TGTGCCAGCAGATATACAGGGGGTTGGAGGCAGACCCAGTACTTC
CASRYTGGWRQTQYF
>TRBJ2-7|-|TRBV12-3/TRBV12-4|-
TGTGCCAGCAGTCCCACCTCGCGGGACTACGAGCAGTACTTC
CASSPTSRDYEQYF
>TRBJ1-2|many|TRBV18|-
TGTGCCAGCTCGCCTGACCCGGCTGGCTACACCTTC
CASSPDPAGYTF
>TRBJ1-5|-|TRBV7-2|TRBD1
TGTGCCAGCAGCCCCCTACAGGGGTTAGGCAATCAGCCCCAGCATTTT
CASSPLQGLGNQPQHF
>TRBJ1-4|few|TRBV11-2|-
TGTGCCAGCACGCCGGGGGCCACGAATGAAAAACTGTTTTTT
CASTPGATNEKLFF
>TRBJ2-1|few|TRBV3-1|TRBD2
TGTGCCAGCAGCCTCCAGCGGGGGGGCCTCAGTGAGCAGTTCTTC
CASSLQRGGLSEQFF
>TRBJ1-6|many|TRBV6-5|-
TGTGCCAGCAGTTACTCGATATTTGGACACAGCTCCTATAATTCACCCCTCCACTTT
CASSYSIFGHSSYNSPLHF
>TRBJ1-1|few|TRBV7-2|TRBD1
TGTGCCAGCAGCATACAGGGGATTAACACTGAAGCTTTCTTT
CASSIQGINTEAFF
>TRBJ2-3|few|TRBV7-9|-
TGTGCCAGCAGCTCCAGCCCCAGGGAAAGCACAGATACGCAGTATTTT
CASSSSPRESTDTQYF
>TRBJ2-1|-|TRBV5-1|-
TGCGCCAGCAGCTTGTGGCAGTCAAGCTCCTACAATGAGCAGTTCTTC
CASSLWQSSSYNEQFF
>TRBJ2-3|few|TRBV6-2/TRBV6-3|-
TGTGCCAGCAGTAGGAACGGAGATACGCAGTATTTT
CASSRNGDTQYF
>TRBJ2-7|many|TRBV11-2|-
TGTGCCAGCAGCTTAGTCCTCGGGAGTCAATACTTC
CASSLVLGSQYF
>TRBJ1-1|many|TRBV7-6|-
TGTGCCAGCAGCTTAAAGCAGGGGCGGATTCACACTGAAGCTTTCTTT
CASSLKQGRIHTEAFF
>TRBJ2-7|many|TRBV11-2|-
TGTGCCAGCAGCTCAAACCTCTACGAGCAGTACTTC
CASSSNLYEQYF
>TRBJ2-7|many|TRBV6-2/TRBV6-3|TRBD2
TGTGCCAGCAGCATAGCGGGGAACCTCCCTGTCGAGCAGTACTTC
CASSIAGNLPVEQYF
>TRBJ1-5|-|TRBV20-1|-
TGCAGTGCTAGACTTGGAGGGCCGAATCAGCCCCAGCATTTT
CSARLGGPNQPQHF
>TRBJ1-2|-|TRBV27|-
TGTGCCAGCAGTTTCGAGGGAAACTATGGCTACACCTTC
CASSFEGNYGYTF
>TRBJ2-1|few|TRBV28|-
TGTGCCAGCAGTGCCCGGGACTGGTCCAATGAGCAGTTCTTC
CASSARDWSNEQFF
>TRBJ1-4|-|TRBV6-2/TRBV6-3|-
TGTGCCAGCAGCTCCGAGGGTGGAAAACTGTTTTTT
CASSSEGGKLFF
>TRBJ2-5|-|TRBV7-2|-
TGTGCCAGCAGCTTCACGATGCGCGAGACCCAGTACTTC
CASSFTMRETQYF
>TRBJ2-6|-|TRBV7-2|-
TGTGCCAGCAGCTTAGCTGTGGGTTCTGGGGCCAACGTCCTGACTTTC
CASSLAVGSGANVLTF
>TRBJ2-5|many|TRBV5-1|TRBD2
TGCGCCAGCAGCTTGCCACTTAGCGGGGAGGACCAAGAGACCCAGTACTTC
CASSLPLSGEDQETQYF
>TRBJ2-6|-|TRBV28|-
TGTGCCAGCAGTCGTGGAGGGATCCCGGATTCTGGGGCCAACGTCCTGACTTTC
CASSRGGIPDSGANVLTF
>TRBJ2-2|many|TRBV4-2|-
TGTGCCAGCAGCCAAGAGGGTAGTACGACCGGGGAGCTGTTTTTT
CASSQEGSTTGELFF
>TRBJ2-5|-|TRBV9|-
TGTGCCAGCAGCGTGGGACTCGCAGGAGAGACCCAGTACTTC
CASSVGLAGETQYF
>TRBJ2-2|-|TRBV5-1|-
TGCGCCAGCAGCAGAACAGGAGTAGGCACCGGGGAGCTGTTTTTT
CASSRTGVGTGELFF
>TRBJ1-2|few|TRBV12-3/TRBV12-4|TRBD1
TGTGCCAGCAGTCGACAGGGATATGGCTACACCTTC
CASSRQGYGYTF
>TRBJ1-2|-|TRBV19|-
TGTGCCAGTAGTTCCGAAACAGCTACCGGTAACTATGGCTACACCTTC
CASSSETATGNYGYTF